A selection of T cell receptor beta chains follows, all from one sample in a study of cytomegalovirus exposure and HLA in healthy donors. The repertoire was sequenced with immunoSEQ multiplex PCR; TCRdb's copy has only in-frame clones and lacks some. Seen here are about 97,000 clones, 60% to 75% observed once, and the top ten hold more than 9%. Sequenced input: PBMCs. These receptor sequences come from a man in his fifties in good health and CMV-seronegative. CDR3s include the opening cysteine and the closing phenylalanine or tryptophan. The D gene is left open where the match is weak. Size values are once, few and many counts, or a class for expanded clones, and some rows have none.

j_call cdr3_length clone_size v_call d_call cdr3_aa cdr3_nt
TRBJ1-4 15 - TRBV5-1 TRBD1 CASSGRGQGIEKLFF TGCGCCAGCAGCGGCCGGGGACAGGGGATCGAAAAACTGTTTTTT
TRBJ2-7 13 - TRBV18 TRBD1 CASSPGQGSEQYF TGTGCCAGCTCTCCGGGACAGGGCTCCGAGCAGTACTTC
TRBJ2-7 15 - TRBV18 TRBD1 CASSPGTGAFYEQYF TGTGCCAGCTCACCCGGGACAGGGGCCTTCTACGAGCAGTACTTC
TRBJ1-2 16 - TRBV28 - CASSLTDQRSNYGYTF TGTGCCAGCAGTTTAACAGACCAAAGGTCTAACTATGGCTACACCTTC
TRBJ1-2 14 once TRBV13 - CASSPGQGSRGYTF TGTGCCAGCAGCCCCGGGCAGGGGTCTCGGGGCTACACCTTC
TRBJ2-7 14 - TRBV5-6 - CASSHWGGSYEQYF TGTGCCAGCAGCCATTGGGGAGGTTCTTACGAGCAGTACTTC
TRBJ2-7 14 - TRBV6-5 - CASSYQGWSYEQYF TGTGCCAGCAGTTACCAGGGATGGTCCTACGAGCAGTACTTC
TRBJ1-1 13 few TRBV10-3 TRBD1 CATNPTGRTEAFF TGTGCCACCAACCCGACAGGGCGTACTGAAGCTTTCTTT
TRBJ2-2 15 - TRBV11-2 - CASSFLGPPTGELFF TGTGCCAGCAGCTTTTTGGGGCCCCCTACCGGGGAGCTGTTTTTT
TRBJ1-1 15 - TRBV7-2 - CASRRIRGGGTEAFF TGTGCCAGCAGGCGGATCAGGGGTGGTGGCACTGAAGCTTTCTTT
TRBJ2-3 20 - TRBV29-1 TRBD2 CSVGTRTSGGLWGGTDTQYF TGCAGCGTTGGAACCAGGACTAGCGGGGGGCTCTGGGGGGGCACAGATACGCAGTATTTT